The source of this T cell receptor (beta chain) is a study of T-cell memory formation after mild COVID-19. Looking at the study overall: TCR clusters mostly belonged to single donors.

This clonotype was seen ten or more times. What it recognizes is unknown. One entry per CDR3 protein results from TCRdb running MiXCR on the 5' RACE reads. The sample records roughly 550,000 distinct CDR3 sequences, roughly 22% being singletons. This CDR3 has 13 residues. The V end was cut by 4 bases, the J end by 3 bases, with 10 bases between. The V gene's germline CDR1 is SGHVS and CDR2 FNYEAQ. Broader study findings: Certain responding clones were present in pre-infection memory, suggesting participation of cross-reactive memory. Clones shrinking from day 15 to 85 showed even CD4/CD8 mixes; later expanders tilted CD4+.

V usage is TRBV7-6 and J usage is TRBJ2-7; no reliable D call. Sequenced input: PBMCs or a T cell subset sorted from them (not recorded which). The sequence derives from an adult woman who had mild COVID-19 (a few samples of this study predate the infection). Cell type and time point are not known. CDR3 protein: CASSWTANYEQYF. Written as DNA, the CDR3 is TGTGCCAGCAGCTGGACGGCAAACTACGAGCAGTACTTC.